This T cell receptor (beta chain) was obtained from a study of blood T cell repertoires in COVID-19. Study in general: COVID-19 samples, acute and convalescent, were from the United States, Italy and Spain. The analysed material was cDNA or gDNA that came from T cells, B-cell-depleted T cells, or PBMCs.

Original processing notes: Estimation of nucleated cell counts was performed using reference gene primer amplification. The protocol was immunoSEQ multiplex PCR, while the TCRdb copy is restricted to in-frame clones and leaves out a portion. Clone size and the V and J calls come from that table; the DNA yielded D and trimming. The profile covers tens of thousands of clones, with about four fifths appearing a single time and about 1.6% taken by the ten largest. Trimming took 7 bases from V and 3 from J; bases not matched to a gene: 6. Looked up from germline, CDR1 is MNHEY and CDR2 is SVGAGI. The CDR3 contains 14 residues.

The TCR originated in a man aged 50 or older with acute or convalescent COVID-19. The sequenced material came from peripheral blood. The genes are TRBV6-5 and TRBJ2-7; 10 bases fit TRBD1. Here the CDR3 DNA reads TGTGCCAGCACATACGGGACAGGGGACTACGAGCAGTACTTC. Its protein is CASTYGTGDYEQYF.